The 21 T cell receptor beta chains listed next were all sequenced from one sample in a study of cytotoxic CD8 clonotypes in ibrutinib-treated CLL. TCRdb's table, derived via immunoSEQ multiplex PCR, lists solely in-frame clones and lacks some. Found here are around 140,000 clones, approximately 80% of them singletons; the top ten hold approximately 7.6%. The specimen comprised PBMCs, sampled after 36 months of ibrutinib treatment. The origin of the receptors is a human donor with chronic lymphocytic leukemia.

The V call is TRBV4-1, the J call TRBJ1-5, with D hard to call. V was trimmed by 4 bases and J by 2 bases, leaving 6 bases between them. The germline CDR1 and CDR2 sequences are MGHRA and YSYEKL. The CDR3 has 13 amino acids. The CDR3: CASSRDGNQPQHF. The CDR3 region has the DNA TGCGCCAGCAGCCGAGACGGCAATCAGCCCCAGCATTTT.

The CDR3 sequence is CASSLSIRKGGFYNSPLHF. For the CDR3, the DNA is TGTGCCAGCAGTTTATCGATAAGGAAAGGCGGCTTTTATAATTCACCCCTCCACTTT. The chain couples TRBV27 to TRBJ1-6; D uncertain. This CDR3 has 19 residues. The V gene's germline CDR1 is MNHEY and CDR2 SMNVEV (reference sequence). V lost 0 bases and J 4 bases, leaving 19 bases between the germline ends.

This chain connects TRBV13 to TRBJ1-6, with 8 bases identical to TRBD1. CDR1 is PRHDT and CDR2 is FYEKMQ in the germline V gene (reference sequence). The CDR3 spans 14 residues. Unmatched junction bases numbered 7, after V lost 5 bases and J lost 10 bases. CDR3 sequence: CASSIRQGNSPLHF. CDR3 in DNA: TGTGCCAGCAGCATAAGACAGGGGAACTCACCCCTCCACTTT.

This chain links TRBV6-1 with TRBJ1-6; D might be TRBD1 (6 bases). V lost 5 bases and J 14 bases, leaving 19 bases between the germline ends. Per germline, CDR1 MNHNS and CDR2 SASEGT. The CDR3 spans 14 residues. CDR3 loop: CASSHIGQSVSLHF. CDR3 nucleotide sequence: TGTGCCAGCAGTCACATAGGACAGTCGGTTTCCCTCCACTTT.

The chain has TRBV25-1 and TRBJ1-1, with TRBD1 as a possible D gene (6 bases). Trimming removed 8 bases from V and 3 bases from J, with 10 bases in between. Germline V gene sequence: CDR1 MGHDK, CDR2 SYGVNS. The CDR3 length is 12 residues. The CDR3 bases are TGTGCCAGCCAGGGGACCTACACTGAAGCTTTCTTT. Amino acid sequence: CASQGTYTEAFF.

In its sample, this clone was seen a few times. The gene calls are TRBV10-2 and TRBJ1-3, with unresolved D. The CDR3 covers 15 residues. The V end lost 3 bases, the J end lost 1 base, and 10 bases lay between the germline ends. Germline CDR1 and CDR2: WSHSY and SAAADI. CDR3 region: CASSERQISGNTIYF. In DNA, the CDR3 is TGCGCCAGCAGTGAAAGGCAGATATCTGGAAACACCATATATTTT.

This clone was recorded a few times. This chain joins TRBV12-5 and TRBJ1-1, with D hard to call. Looked up from germline, CDR1 is LGHNT and CDR2 is FRNRAP. CDR3 length: 13 amino acids. Trimming removed 6 bases from V and 0 bases from J, with 8 bases in between. The DNA of the CDR3 is TGTGCTAGTGGAAGCGGGATGAACACTGAAGCTTTCTTT. Its translation: CASGSGMNTEAFF.

The rearrangement links TRBV7-2 to TRBJ1-1, with D possibly TRBD1 on 5 matching bases. CDR3 length: 13 amino acids. CDR1 is SGHTA, CDR2 FQGNSA, per germline. Trimming shortened V by 5 bases and J by 1 base, and 8 bases separated the two germline ends. Here the CDR3 reads CASSPGRNTEAFF. Written as DNA, the CDR3 is TGTGCCAGCAGCCCGGGACGGAACACTGAAGCTTTCTTT.

CDR3 region: CASSLSRPPRGYTEAFF. As DNA, the CDR3 is TGTGCCAGCAGCTTATCGAGACCGCCTAGGGGGTACACTGAAGCTTTCTTT. The chain links TRBV7-6 to TRBJ1-1; D is possibly TRBD1 (6 bases). The CDR3 covers 17 residues. The germline V and J ends were trimmed by 2 bases and 3 bases, with 19 bases remaining between them. The germline V gene has CDR1 SGHVS and CDR2 FNYEAQ.

This chain joins TRBV5-4 and TRBJ2-5; 15 bases are shared with TRBD2. Trimming took 4 bases from V and 5 from J; bases not matched to a gene: 6. CDR1 SGHNT and CDR2 YYREEE come from the germline V gene (reference sequence). This CDR3 is built from 16 residues. CDR3 sequence (DNA): TGTGCCAGCAGCCCGGGGACTAGCGGGGGGACTGAGACCCAGTACTTC. This gives the protein CASSPGTSGGTETQYF.

The gene calls are TRBV7-2 and TRBJ1-1; perhaps TRBD1 as D (6 bases). Trimming took off 5 bases at V and 5 bases at J, with 18 bases between the two ends. CDR1 and CDR2 from the germline V gene are SGHTA and FQGNSA. CDR3 size: 15 residues. The CDR3 is CASSGYRAERTEAFF. In DNA, the CDR3 is TGTGCCAGCAGCGGCTACAGGGCGGAGAGAACTGAAGCTTTCTTT.

The chain has TRBV7-9 and TRBJ2-3, with 8 bases aligning to TRBD2. The CDR3 sequence is 16 residues long. With 3 bases clipped from V and 3 bases from J, the junction kept 8 bases outside the gene matches. Germline CDR1 reads SEHNR; CDR2 reads FQNEAQ (reference sequence). CDR3 nucleotide sequence: TGTGCCAGCAGCTTGGGGGTAGCGGGGTTTACAGATACGCAGTATTTT. This codes for CASSLGVAGFTDTQYF.

This clone was recorded only once. The chain joins TRBV30 to TRBJ2-1; weak D call: TRBD2 (6 bases). Looked up from germline, CDR1 is GTSNPN and CDR2 is SVGIG (reference sequence). The V gene lost 2 bases and the J gene lost 2 bases, with 10 bases spanning the gap. There are 14 residues in the CDR3. CDR3 coding DNA: TGTGCCTGGAGTCGGGGGATTACCTACAATGAGCAGTTCTTC. Translation: CAWSRGITYNEQFF.

The count of this clone is one. The CDR3: CASRVVAAADTQYF. The CDR3 DNA follows: TGTGCCAGCAGAGTAGTAGCGGCGGCCGATACGCAGTATTTT. The V and J genes are TRBV11-2 and TRBJ2-3; perhaps TRBD2 as D (6 bases). V lost 6 bases, J lost 6 bases, and 16 bases lay in between. Germline loops: CDR1 SGHAT, CDR2 FQNNGV. CDR3 length: 14 residues.

The genes are TRBV6-1 and TRBJ2-2, with D perhaps TRBD1 (6 bases). Germline CDR1 and CDR2: MNHNS and SASEGT. The CDR3 spans 15 residues. Trimming took off 6 bases at V and 3 bases at J, with 14 bases between the two ends. The CDR3 nucleotides read TGTGCCAGCAGGCTACGGGGACAACACACCGGGGAGCTGTTTTTT. Its translation is CASRLRGQHTGELFF.

The chain recombines TRBV5-1 with TRBJ2-2; D is uncertain. CDR3 size: 12 residues. Germline-derived CDR1 and CDR2 are SGHRS and YFSETQ. Between the trimmed V and J ends, which lost 4 bases and 2 bases, there was a span of 3 bases. CDR3 in amino acids: CASSTNTGELFF. CDR3 DNA: TGCGCCAGCAGCACCAACACCGGGGAGCTGTTTTTT.

The rearrangement uses TRBV10-3 and TRBJ2-5, with 8 bases matching TRBD2. The germline CDR1 and CDR2 sequences are ENHRY and SYGVKD. This CDR3 contains 15 residues. The J segment lost 5 bases and the V segment lost 4 bases, leaving 9 bases of the junction unmatched. The CDR3 bases are TGTGCCATCAGTGGGGTCGGGGGGGCCCTGGAGACCCAGTACTTC. Residues: CAISGVGGALETQYF.

The chain recombines TRBV10-3 with TRBJ1-4, with a possible D match to TRBD1 (6 bases). Looked up from germline, CDR1 is ENHRY and CDR2 is SYGVKD. The CDR3 sequence is 13 residues long. Trimming stripped 9 bases from V and 10 bases from J, with 18 bases between. In DNA form, the CDR3 reads TGTGCCATACGGGATTCTAGAGGGGGAAAACTGTTTTTT. Protein: CAIRDSRGGKLFF.

There are a few counts of this clone. The chain combines TRBV7-9 with TRBJ1-4; 9 bases are a match to TRBD1. V lost 2 bases to trimming and J lost 7 bases; unmatched junction nucleotides: 5. In germline, CDR1 is SEHNR, CDR2 FQNEAQ (reference sequence). The CDR3 loop spans 15 amino acids. CDR3 loop: CASSLFGTGREKLFF. In DNA form, the CDR3 reads TGTGCCAGCAGCTTATTCGGGACAGGGCGTGAAAAACTGTTTTTT.

This clone was counted only a few times. The gene calls are TRBV4-1 and TRBJ1-3; D gene uncertain. CDR3 length: 16 residues. CDR1 and CDR2 from the germline V gene are MGHRA and YSYEKL. Trimming cost V 1 base and J 0 bases, with 10 bases left between them. The DNA for the CDR3 is TGCGCCAGCAGCCAAGGCCGGGCCCACTCTGGAAACACCATATATTTT. Its translation: CASSQGRAHSGNTIYF.

CDR3 sequence (DNA): TGCGCCAGCAGCTTGGAGACCTCAATCAACACCGGGGAGCTGTTTTTT. Amino acids: CASSLETSINTGELFF. The chain uses TRBV5-1 and TRBJ2-2, with D unresolved. CDR1 SGHRS and CDR2 YFSETQ come from the germline V gene. There are 16 residues in the CDR3. Trimming shortened V by 0 bases and J by 2 bases, and 11 bases separated the two germline ends.